A single sample gave rise to the 11 T cell receptor beta chains below, sequenced in a study of cytomegalovirus exposure and HLA in healthy donors. 13 Jbeta primers and 60 Vbeta primers were used for the PCR. Clones were sequenced by immunoSEQ multiplex PCR, and TCRdb holds only the in-frame ones, with some missing. In the table there are around 140,000 clones, roughly 83% of which are singletons. Sample: PBMCs. Every receptor here comes from a man between 40 and 49 years old in good health and CMV-seronegative.

V gene TRBV5-1 combines with J gene TRBJ2-7; 9 bases match TRBD1. V dropped 5 bases and J dropped 3; count of bases not matched to a gene: 3. From germline, CDR1 is SGHRS and CDR2 YFSETQ. There are 13 residues in the CDR3. CDR3 bases: TGCGCCAGCAGGACGGGACAGGGCTACGAGCAGTACTTC. Its translation is CASRTGQGYEQYF.

The chain carries TRBV5-1 and TRBJ1-1; D may be TRBD1 (6 bases). This CDR3 contains 14 residues. The germline V gene encodes CDR1 SGHRS and CDR2 YFSETQ. V lost 3 bases and J lost 0, with 9 bases in between. As DNA, the CDR3 is TGCGCCAGCAGCTGGACAGAAATGAACACTGAAGCTTTCTTT. Its protein is CASSWTEMNTEAFF.

The rearrangement links TRBV29-1 to TRBJ2-3; 7 nucleotides match TRBD1. The germline V gene has CDR1 SQVTM and CDR2 ANQGSEA. CDR3 length: 13 amino acids. The V and J ends lost 5 bases and 2 bases, in that order; junction bases with no gene match: 4. CDR3 DNA: TGCAGCGTTCCGGGACAGATCACAGATACGCAGTATTTT. Translation gives CSVPGQITDTQYF.

This chain links TRBV19 with TRBJ2-5; possibly TRBD2 for D (5 bases). V lost 6 bases and J lost 5, with 10 bases in between. This CDR3 comprises 12 residues. Germline assignment: CDR1 LNHDA and CDR2 SQIVND (reference sequence). CDR3 region: CASRDSGETQYF. In DNA form, the CDR3 reads TGTGCCAGTAGAGACTCGGGGGAGACCCAGTACTTC. Filled out from reference TRBV19 and TRBJ2-5, the complete variable domain reads DGGITQSPKYLFRKEGQNVTLSCEQNLNHDAMYWYRQDPGQGLRLIYYSQIVNDFQKGDIAEGYSVSREKKESFPLTVTSAQKNPTAFYLCASRDSGETQYFGPGTRLLVL.

The CDR3 sequence: CASSLRPSTARGRTDTQYF. For the CDR3, the DNA is TGTGCCAGCAGCTTAAGGCCCTCCACCGCGCGGGGGCGGACAGATACGCAGTATTTT. J is TRBJ2-3 and V is TRBV11-2, with a tentative D call TRBD2 (7 bases). The CDR3 consists of 19 residues. Germline loops: CDR1 SGHAT, CDR2 FQNNGV. V lost 2 bases and J 3 bases, leaving 24 bases between the germline ends.

The chain combines TRBV4-3 with TRBJ1-5; 8 positions agree with TRBD1. The length of the CDR3 is 16 residues. The J segment lost 7 bases and the V segment lost 0 bases, leaving 8 bases of the junction unmatched. The V gene's germline CDR1 is LGHNA and CDR2 YSLEER. CDR3 sequence (DNA): TGCGCCAGCAGCCAAGAATACAGGGGGTCCGGGCAGCCCCAGCATTTT. This encodes CASSQEYRGSGQPQHF.

The rearrangement joins TRBV30 to TRBJ2-2, with D possibly matching TRBD1 (5 bases). The germline V gene has CDR1 GTSNPN and CDR2 SVGIG (reference sequence). The V gene lost 1 base and the J gene lost 5 bases, with 11 bases spanning the gap. The CDR3 loop spans 14 amino acids. As DNA, the CDR3 is TGTGCCTGGAGTGAAAGGGGCCGTACCGGGGAGCTGTTTTTT. Residues: CAWSERGRTGELFF.

The chain uses TRBV7-9 and TRBJ2-3; possible D gene TRBD2, 6 bases. The V gene's germline CDR1 is SEHNR and CDR2 FQNEAQ (reference sequence). Between the trimmed V and J ends, which lost 5 bases and 4 bases, there was a span of 13 bases. The CDR3 extends over 14 amino acids. Here the CDR3 reads CASSPRDFADTQYF. The CDR3 bases are TGTGCCAGCAGCCCCAGGGACTTCGCAGATACGCAGTATTTT. Complete variable domain (other parts from reference TRBV7-9 and TRBJ2-3): DTGVSQNPRHKITKRGQNVTFRCDPISEHNRLYWYRQTLGQGPEFLTYFQNEAQLEKSRLLSDRFSAERPKGSFSTLEIQRTEQGDSAMYLCASSPRDFADTQYFGPGTRLTVL.

The chain carries TRBV30 and TRBJ1-1; 8 bases agree with TRBD1. The CDR3 length is 17 residues. Germline V lookup: CDR1 GTSNPN, CDR2 SVGIG (reference sequence). V shed 5 bases, J shed 3 bases, and the junction held 17 bases outside the gene matches. CDR3 sequence reads: CAWAGGRGREWDTEAFF. DNA of the CDR3: TGTGCCTGGGCAGGGGGCAGGGGGCGCGAATGGGACACTGAAGCTTTCTTT.

CDR3 sequence reads: CASSELSGRPLGTQYF. The CDR3 bases are TGTGCCAGCAGTGAACTTAGCGGGAGGCCGCTAGGTACGCAGTATTTT. This chain links TRBV6-1 with TRBJ2-3; 10 bases are shared with TRBD2. This CDR3 is 16 amino acids long. Germline V gives CDR1 MNHNS, CDR2 SASEGT. J gave up 8 bases and V 2 bases, and 10 bases lay outside the gene matches.

The chain couples TRBV10-3 to TRBJ1-1, with a weak D call TRBD1 (6 bases). Trimming removed 6 bases at V and 3 bases at J, with 11 bases between. The CDR3 length is 13 residues. Germline V lookup: CDR1 ENHRY, CDR2 SYGVKD. This CDR3 is CAISDPGDTEAFF. The CDR3, as DNA: TGTGCCATCAGCGATCCAGGGGACACTGAAGCTTTCTTT.